These 27 T cell receptor beta chains originate from one sample sequenced in a study of glioma-infiltrating T cells. TCR alpha and beta CDR3 regions were amplified from RNA using iRepertoire nested multiplex PCR. TCRdb itself ran the multiplex PCR reads through MiXCR, one entry per CDR3 protein. Found here are approximately 190,000 distinct CDR3 sequences, more than 30% of them singletons; the top ten hold 20%. What was sequenced was glioma tissue, nonneoplastic brain tissue, or PBMCs (not recorded which). These receptors all stem from a human donor with low-grade glioma or glioblastoma, undergoing nonglioma brain surgery, or in good health (not recorded which).

The genes are TRBV2 and TRBJ2-3, with a tentative D call TRBD2 (6 bases). Germline V CDR1 and CDR2: SNHLY, FYNNEI. CDR3 length equals 18 residues. The V gene lost 6 bases and the J gene lost 2 bases, with 24 bases spanning the gap. CDR3 sequence (DNA): TGTGCCAGCAGGCGGCTTTATCTAGCGACTCAAGACACAGATACGCAGTATTTT. It encodes CASRRLYLATQDTDTQYF. Full variable domain (outside the CDR3, taken from reference TRBV2 and TRBJ2-3): EPEVTQTPSHQVTQMGQEVILRCVPISNHLYFYWYRQILGQKVEFLVSFYNNEISEKSEIFDDQFSVERPDGSNFTLKIRSTKLEDSAMYFCASRRLYLATQDTDTQYFGPGTRLTVL.

This clonotype has a handful of counts. V gene TRBV10-3 combines with J gene TRBJ1-2; D perhaps matches TRBD1 (6 bases). Trimming removed 3 bases from V and 3 bases from J, with 14 bases in between. CDR1 is ENHRY and CDR2 is SYGVKD in the germline V gene. The CDR3 sequence is 15 residues long. The CDR3 DNA is TGTGCCATCAGTGACCCCGACAGGTACCACTATGGCTACACCTTC. Amino acids: CAISDPDRYHYGYTF.

This clonotype was observed many times. The chain joins TRBV2 to TRBJ2-1; TRBD2 aligns across 14 bases. Germline V gene data show CDR1 as SNHLY and CDR2 as FYNNEI. Trimming cost V 6 bases and J 7 bases; bases outside gene matches: 8. The CDR3 is 16 amino acids. The CDR3 region has the DNA TGTGCCAGCAGCCCCGGGACTAGCGGGAGTAGGAATGAGCAGTTCTTC. It yields the protein CASSPGTSGSRNEQFF.

On this clonotype: A much larger clonotype is one base distant, so this may be a read error. The gene calls are TRBV24-1 and TRBJ2-3; the match to TRBD2 covers 8 bases. This CDR3 region has 15 residues. Germline-derived CDR1 and CDR2 are KGHDR and SFDVKD. The CDR3 DNA reads TGTGCCACCGGGGAAAGGAGCGGGAGCACAGATAAGCAGTATTTT. It translates to CATGERSGSTDKQYF.

This clonotype has only a few counts. This chain uses TRBV19 with TRBJ1-2, with a tentative D call TRBD1 (6 bases). Germline CDR1 and CDR2: LNHDA and SQIVND (reference sequence). The length of the CDR3 is 15 residues. Deletions cut 4 bases from V and 5 bases from J, with 17 bases between. The CDR3: CASSTGDRPGYGYTF. The CDR3 DNA follows: TGTGCCAGTAGTACTGGAGACAGGCCGGGGTATGGCTACACCTTC.

This clonotype was seen ten or more times. One junction end does not reproduce the germline sequence, and a read error may be involved. CDR3 nucleotide sequence: TGTGCCAGCAGGGAGGGACAGATCTTC. Translated: CASREGQIF. This chain uses TRBV7-9 with TRBJ2-1, with D possibly being TRBD1 (7 bases). Looked up from germline, CDR1 is SEHNR and CDR2 is FQNEAQ (reference sequence). This CDR3 region has 9 residues.

This clonotype was recorded many times. The chain recombines TRBV6-1 with TRBJ1-1; 9 bases align to TRBD1. Per the germline V gene, CDR1 is MNHNS and CDR2 is SASEGT. The trim removed 5 bases at V and 1 base at J, leaving 2 bases unmatched. This CDR3 has 14 residues. The CDR3 coding sequence is TGTGCCAGCAGTTACAGGGGGCCGAACACTGAAGCTTTCTTT. Protein sequence: CASSYRGPNTEAFF.

This sequence joins TRBV20-1 and TRBJ2-7; 9 nucleotides agree with TRBD1. The V segment lost 6 bases and the J segment 6 bases; nucleotides outside the gene matches: 6. CDR3 length: 12 amino acids. Germline loops: CDR1 DFQATT, CDR2 SNEGSKA (reference sequence). The CDR3 nucleotides read TGCAGTGCCCCCGGGACAGGGTCCGAGCAGTACTTC. Amino acids: CSAPGTGSEQYF.

Details on this clonotype: A read error is possible here, since a much larger clone lies one base away. V and J are TRBV12-3 or TRBV12-4 and TRBJ1-2; 10 bases are a match to TRBD1. Trimming at V came to 9 bases and at J to 5 bases, leaving 9 bases not matched to a gene. The CDR3 contains 14 residues. The CDR3 spells CARSPWTGGYGYTF. DNA for the CDR3: TGTGCCAGGAGTCCATGGACAGGGGGATATGGCTACACCTTC.

As concerns this clonotype: A much larger clone lies one base from this, so it may be a read error. The J gene is TRBJ1-1, the V gene TRBV6-1; D is ambiguous. The V gene's germline CDR1 is MNHNS and CDR2 SASEGT. This CDR3 spans 14 amino acids. Between the trimmed V and J ends, which lost 5 bases and 2 bases, there was a span of 12 bases. The CDR3 loop is CASSSWTHNTEAFF. The DNA of the CDR3 is TGTGCCAGCAGTTCTTGGACCCATAACACTGAAGCTTTCTTT.

This clonotype was counted a few times. This chain joins TRBV9 and TRBJ2-3; 7 bases map to TRBD1. The CDR3 is 15 residues long. With V trimmed by 0 bases and J by 2 bases, 3 bases remained unmatched. Germline CDR1 SGDLS, CDR2 YYNGEE. DNA for the CDR3: TGTGCCAGCAGCGTAGAGGGGGCCAACACAGATACGCAGTATTTT. Encoded protein: CASSVEGANTDTQYF.

J is TRBJ1-2 and V is TRBV6-6, with 10 nucleotides matching TRBD1. V shed 2 bases and J 5 bases; nucleotides not matched to a gene: 5. This CDR3 contains 15 residues. Germline V gene lookup returns CDR1 MNHNY and CDR2 SVGAGI (reference sequence). In DNA, the CDR3 is TGTGCCAGCAGTTACGCGACAGGGGGCGCGTATGGCTACACCTTC. Protein product: CASSYATGGAYGYTF.

This chain links TRBV5-5 with TRBJ2-1; 11 nucleotides match TRBD1. Germline V lookup: CDR1 SGHKS, CDR2 YYEKEE (reference sequence). The CDR3 loop spans 18 amino acids. The V gene end was trimmed by 3 bases and the J gene end by 7 bases; junction bases not matched to a gene: 15. Here the CDR3 reads CASSWTYLGQGAWNEQFF. As DNA, the CDR3 is TGTGCCAGCAGCTGGACCTACTTAGGACAGGGGGCTTGGAATGAGCAGTTCTTC.

For this clonotype: A much larger clone lies a single base off, so this may be a read error. This rearrangement joins TRBV7-9 to TRBJ2-5; no firm D call. This CDR3 has 15 residues. Trimming took off 1 base at V and 2 bases at J, with 11 bases between the two ends. CDR1 is SEHNR and CDR2 is FQNEAQ in the germline V gene (reference sequence). CDR3 protein: CASSLEQSAQETQYF. CDR3 DNA: TGTGCCAGCAGCTTAGAACAGTCGGCACAAGAGACCCAGTACTTC. The whole variable domain, filled in from reference TRBV7-9 and TRBJ2-5, reads DTGVSQNPRHKITKRGQNVTFRCDPISEHNRLYWYRQTLGQGPEFLTYFQNEAQLEKSRLLSDRFSAERPKGSFSTLEIQRTEQGDSAMYLCASSLEQSAQETQYFGPGTRLLVL.

For this clonotype: Since a much larger clone is just one base distant, this may be a read error. V and J are TRBV27 and TRBJ1-6; D is perhaps TRBD1 (6 bases). With 5 bases removed from V and 5 bases from J, the gap between germline ends came to 13 bases. Germline V gene sequence: CDR1 MNHEY, CDR2 SMNVEV (reference sequence). The CDR3 covers 15 residues. CDR3 sequence (DNA): TGTGCCAGCAGTCCCAGGACAGCCCATAATTCACCCCTCCACTTT. Protein: CASSPRTAHNSPLHF.

At least ten counts were recorded for this clonotype. This chain links TRBV20-1 with TRBJ2-3; 11 bases map to TRBD2. The V and J ends lost 2 bases and 5 bases, in that order; junction bases with no gene match: 0. Germline CDR1 reads DFQATT; CDR2 reads SNEGSKA (reference sequence). The length of the CDR3 is 13 residues. CDR3 nucleotide sequence: TGCAGTGCTAGACTAGCGGGAGGAGATACGCAGTATTTT. This codes for CSARLAGGDTQYF.

This clonotype was counted ten times or more. This chain uses TRBV27 with TRBJ2-7; 14 bases are shared with TRBD2. Germline V gene data show CDR1 as MNHEY and CDR2 as SMNVEV (reference sequence). Trimming cost V 5 bases and J 7 bases; bases outside gene matches: 7. CDR3 length: 15 residues. Here the CDR3 DNA reads TGTGCCAGCAGTCAGGGACTAGCGGGAGTAGGTGAGCAGTACTTC. As protein: CASSQGLAGVGEQYF.

The V and J genes are TRBV12-3 or TRBV12-4 and TRBJ2-2; TRBD2 matches at 8 bases. The CDR3 has 16 residues. The V segment lost 5 bases and the J segment 0 bases; nucleotides outside the gene matches: 5. CDR3 coding DNA: TGTGCCAGCAGTCCGATTAGCGGGGCGAACACCGGGGAGCTGTTTTTT. This sequence encodes CASSPISGANTGELFF.

This clonotype was seen at least ten times. The rearrangement uses TRBV10-3 and TRBJ2-5, with D unresolved. Looked up from germline, CDR1 is ENHRY and CDR2 is SYGVKD. This CDR3 is 12 amino acids long. Deletions cut 2 bases from V and 4 bases from J, with 5 bases between. As DNA, the CDR3 is TGTGCCATCAGTGAGAGTACAGAGACCCAGTACTTC. It translates to CAISESTETQYF.

On this clonotype: The conserved phenylalanine or tryptophan is not found at the CDR3 terminus, so this likely reflects a read error. V and J are TRBV6-1 and TRBJ1-3; weak D call: TRBD1 (5 bases). V dropped 6 bases and J dropped 2 bases, with 14 bases sitting between them. Germline assignment: CDR1 MNHNS and CDR2 SASEGT. The CDR3 totals 15 residues. The CDR3 nucleotides are TGTGCCAGCAGCAATAGACCAGGGACTGGAAACACCATATATTCT. This translates into CASSNRPGTGNTIYS.

The CDR3 bases are TGCGCCAGCAGCCAAGGAAGTCAACGGGGCAAAAACATTCAGTACTTC. Its translation is CASSQGSQRGKNIQYF. V and J are TRBV4-1 and TRBJ2-4; D is perhaps TRBD2 (5 bases). This CDR3 is built from 16 residues. V dropped 1 base and J dropped 3 bases, with 13 bases sitting between them. Germline CDR1 and CDR2: MGHRA and YSYEKL.

This clonotype was detected many times. This chain links TRBV6-5 with TRBJ2-3; 8 bases align to TRBD2. With 0 bases clipped from V and 6 bases from J, the junction kept 5 bases outside the gene matches. The CDR3 loop spans 15 amino acids. Germline CDR1 and CDR2: MNHEY and SVGAGI. This CDR3 is CASSYSAGVWDTQYF. In nucleotides, the CDR3 is TGTGCCAGCAGTTACTCAGCGGGAGTCTGGGATACGCAGTATTTT.

The chain combines TRBV7-2 with TRBJ2-6; D not resolved. Germline CDR1 reads SGHTA; CDR2 reads FQGNSA. Trimming left V 1 base short and J 2 bases short, with 9 bases between. The CDR3 is made up of 16 amino acids. CDR3 protein: CASSLVGTPGANVLTF. The CDR3 DNA follows: TGTGCCAGCAGCTTAGTAGGTACACCTGGGGCCAACGTCCTGACTTTC.

J is TRBJ2-7 and V is TRBV19, with TRBD1 as a possible D gene (6 bases). V was cut by 4 bases and J by 4 bases, with 14 bases left in between. The CDR3 is 14 residues long. Germline loops: CDR1 LNHDA, CDR2 SQIVND (reference sequence). In nucleotides, the CDR3 is TGTGCCAGTAGTAGTTTTCTCACAGGGTACGAGCAGTACTTC. Encoded protein: CASSSFLTGYEQYF.

With respect to this clonotype: Germline and junction disagree at one end, which may indicate a read error. DNA for the CDR3: TGTTCCAGCAGTGAGGGAGTACAGAACTATGGCTACACCTTC. Its protein is CSSSEGVQNYGYTF. V gene TRBV27 combines with J gene TRBJ1-2; no clear D gene. This CDR3 contains 14 residues. Germline V gene lookup returns CDR1 MNHEY and CDR2 SMNVEV (reference sequence).

This clonotype was detected ten times or more. This chain joins TRBV7-2 and TRBJ2-3; perhaps TRBD2 as D (6 bases). Germline V gene lookup returns CDR1 SGHTA and CDR2 FQGNSA. The CDR3 spans 14 residues. V lost 5 bases and J lost 6, with 15 bases in between. The CDR3 spells CASSPAARGDTQYF. The CDR3 DNA reads as TGTGCCAGCAGCCCCGCCGCGCGGGGCGATACGCAGTATTTT.

Ten or more counts support this clonotype. The genes are TRBV28 and TRBJ1-5; D is perhaps TRBD1 (5 bases). V was trimmed by 5 bases and J by 4 bases, leaving 12 bases between them. Germline V lookup: CDR1 MDHEN, CDR2 SYDVKM. The CDR3 length is 14 residues. The DNA of the CDR3 is TGTGCCAGCAGTGCAGTCCCAGGGAATCAGCCCCAGCATTTT. The encoded protein is CASSAVPGNQPQHF.